Presented here are 30 T cell receptor beta chains from one specimen sequenced in a study of neurological immune-mediated disorders. Described time point: longitudinal time-point 1 (baseline). TCRdb passed the 5' RACE reads through MiXCR, listing each CDR3 protein once. The data show 67,000 or so distinct CDR3 sequences, with roughly 13% seen just once and about 4.6% held by the top ten. Sequencing input: PBMCs. These receptors were taken from a female donor with HTLV-1-associated myelopathy (HAM/TSP).

This chain links TRBV18 with TRBJ2-3; D not certain. Trimming removed 2 bases from V and 4 bases from J, with 10 bases in between. The CDR3 is 14 residues long. The V gene's germline CDR1 is KGHSH and CDR2 LQKENI. In DNA form, the CDR3 reads TGTGCCAGCTCACCATCGGGTCGCTCAGATACGCAGTATTTT. Translation gives CASSPSGRSDTQYF.

There are many counts of this clonotype. V is TRBV20-1 and J is TRBJ1-1, with unresolved D. Germline assignment: CDR1 DFQATT and CDR2 SNEGSKA (reference sequence). Trimming left V 5 bases short and J 7 bases short, with 17 bases between. CDR3 length: 13 amino acids. The CDR3 DNA is TGCAGTGCTGTGGTCCCCCTGGGAGGTGAAGCTTTCTTT. Its protein is CSAVVPLGGEAFF.

This clonotype was recorded at least ten times. The chain employs TRBV7-9 and TRBJ1-5, with TRBD1 matching over 9 bases. After removal of 5 bases from V and 4 bases from J, the junction contained 3 bases not matched to a gene. The CDR3 is 14 amino acids. Germline assignment: CDR1 SEHNR and CDR2 FQNEAQ (reference sequence). In DNA form, the CDR3 reads TGTGCCAGCAGCGGGGGACAGGGAAATCAGCCCCAGCATTTT. It yields the protein CASSGGQGNQPQHF.

This clonotype appeared many times. The chain joins TRBV11-2 to TRBJ2-1; no firm D call. Trimming shortened V by 6 bases and J by 2 bases, and 11 bases separated the two germline ends. Germline assignment: CDR1 SGHAT and CDR2 FQNNGV. The CDR3 has 14 amino acids. The CDR3 coding sequence is TGTGCCAGCAGAGATGGACGGCCCTACAATGAGCAGTTCTTC. This sequence encodes CASRDGRPYNEQFF.

At least ten counts were recorded for this clonotype. This rearrangement joins TRBV6-5 to TRBJ2-7; 11 nucleotides agree with TRBD1. After removal of 6 bases from V and 7 bases from J, the junction contained 5 bases not matched to a gene. Per germline, CDR1 MNHEY and CDR2 SVGAGI. The CDR3 loop spans 13 amino acids. The CDR3 spells CASRGQGAGEQYF. In nucleotides, the CDR3 is TGTGCCAGCAGAGGACAGGGGGCGGGGGAGCAGTACTTC.

At least ten counts were recorded for this clonotype. The V gene is TRBV5-1, the J gene TRBJ1-1, with 7 positions matching TRBD1. The V and J ends lost 3 bases and 3 bases, in that order; junction bases with no gene match: 5. The CDR3 spans 14 residues. The germline CDR1 and CDR2 sequences are SGHRS and YFSETQ. The DNA for the CDR3 is TGCGCCAGCAGCTGGACAGGAAGGGACACTGAAGCTTTCTTT. This codes for CASSWTGRDTEAFF.

This clonotype has ten or more counts. The chain links TRBV7-2 to TRBJ2-7, with D unresolved. Trimming cost V 5 bases and J 3 bases, with 14 bases left between them. This CDR3 contains 14 residues. The germline CDR1 and CDR2 sequences are SGHTA and FQGNSA. CDR3 sequence reads: CASSQPPAVYEQYF. CDR3 DNA: TGTGCCAGCAGCCAACCCCCGGCCGTCTACGAGCAGTACTTC.

The chain carries TRBV7-8 and TRBJ1-1; maybe TRBD1 (5 bases). Trimming cost V 5 bases and J 2 bases, with 15 bases left between them. The CDR3 totals 15 residues. CDR1 is SGHVS, CDR2 FQNEAQ, per germline. The CDR3 region is CASSATGRTNTEAFF. The DNA of the CDR3 is TGTGCCAGCAGCGCGACGGGGCGGACTAACACTGAAGCTTTCTTT.

This clonotype was detected ten times or more. As DNA, the CDR3 is TGCGCCAGCAGCCAACTCGGGACAGGGTATGGCTACACCTTC. Residues: CASSQLGTGYGYTF. The chain has TRBV4-1 and TRBJ1-2; TRBD1 matches 9 bases. The CDR3 loop spans 14 amino acids. V was clipped by 2 bases and J by 5 bases; unmatched bases: 3. CDR1 is MGHRA, CDR2 YSYEKL, per germline.

This clonotype is categorized as medium-sized. V is TRBV20-1 and J is TRBJ1-5, with D possibly being TRBD1 (5 bases). The CDR3 has 16 amino acids. Germline V gives CDR1 DFQATT, CDR2 SNEGSKA (reference sequence). The CDR3 DNA reads as TGCAGCGCCTTCAAGGGGTCTCGCCGTGGGAATCAGCCCCAGCATTTT. This codes for CSAFKGSRRGNQPQHF.

This clonotype was seen only once. A much larger clone sits a single nucleotide away, making a read error possible. The chain links TRBV12-3 or TRBV12-4 to TRBJ1-1; TRBD1 matches 7 bases. The CDR3 spans 15 residues. J was trimmed by 1 base and V by 7 bases; bases with no gene match: 9. CDR3 nucleotide sequence: TGTGCCAGCATTCCGGTAGGGGGCCCGAACACTGAAGCTTTCTTT. This codes for CASIPVGGPNTEAFF.

The table lists this clonotype with many counts. V usage is TRBV5-1 and J usage is TRBJ2-2; 7 nucleotides match TRBD1. The CDR3 sequence is 15 residues long. Germline V lookup: CDR1 SGHRS, CDR2 YFSETQ. V shed 5 bases, J shed 5 bases, and the junction held 9 bases outside the gene matches. CDR3 region: CASSSGTDTTGELFF. CDR3 coding DNA: TGCGCCAGCAGTTCCGGGACAGATACTACCGGGGAGCTGTTTTTT.

This clonotype was seen at least ten times. This chain uses TRBV28 with TRBJ1-6, with 12 nucleotides matching TRBD1. Germline-derived CDR1 and CDR2 are MDHEN and SYDVKM. V was clipped by 5 bases and J by 8 bases; unmatched bases: 7. The CDR3 covers 16 residues. The CDR3 DNA reads as TGTGCCAGCAGTACGGGACAGGGGGCGATTTATTCACCCCTCCACTTT. Translation gives CASSTGQGAIYSPLHF.

Only a few counts were recorded for this clonotype. An end of the junction differs from the germline gene, which may be a read error. V is TRBV5-1 and J is TRBJ2-6; 7 nucleotides line up with TRBD2. The CDR3 covers 16 residues. CDR1 SGHRS and CDR2 YFSETQ come from the germline V gene. The CDR3 region has the DNA TGCGTCAGCAGCTCGGCGGGGGTGACTGGGGCCAACGTCCTGACTTTC. Translated: CVSSSAGVTGANVLTF.

Of note for this clonotype: This may stem from a read error, because a much larger clone lies one nucleotide away. The V and J genes are TRBV12-3 or TRBV12-4 and TRBJ2-2; no firm D call. This CDR3 has 17 amino acids. CDR3 region: CASSFSPSTANTRELFF. The CDR3 DNA reads TGTGCCAGCAGTTTTAGTCCCTCGACGGCGAACACCAGGGAGCTGTTTTTT.

This clonotype was seen ten or more times. The chain has TRBV7-6 and TRBJ2-2; D is unresolved. Trimming pared 9 bases from V and 3 bases from J, leaving 8 bases between. This CDR3 comprises 12 residues. Germline lookup yields CDR1 SGHVS and CDR2 FNYEAQ. The CDR3 DNA is TGTGCCAGTGCCCGTGACACCGGGGAGCTGTTTTTT. Residues: CASARDTGELFF. The whole variable domain, remainder taken from reference TRBV7-6 and TRBJ2-2, is GAGVSQSPRYKVTKRGQDVALRCDPISGHVSLYWYRQALGQGPEFLTYFNYEAQQDKSGLPNDRFSAERPEGSISTLTIQRTEQRDSAMYRCASARDTGELFFGEGSRLTVL.

This clonotype showed up just a few times. The V gene is TRBV25-1, the J gene TRBJ2-1, with 8 positions matching TRBD2. The CDR3 runs 19 residues. Germline V gene lookup returns CDR1 MGHDK and CDR2 SYGVNS. V gave up 0 bases and J gave up 3 bases; unmatched junction bases: 13. CDR3 region: CASSEYIGVGGGFYNEQFF. CDR3 coding DNA: TGTGCCAGCAGTGAATATATAGGGGTCGGGGGGGGCTTCTACAATGAGCAGTTCTTC.

This clonotype was counted at least ten times. This chain links TRBV12-3 or TRBV12-4 with TRBJ2-7; the D is unclear. The CDR3 runs 15 residues. Trimming removed 4 bases at V and 2 bases at J, with 15 bases between. For the CDR3, the DNA is TGTGCCAGCAGTTACCGGGCCAAAGGACCCTACGAGCAGTACTTC. This translates into CASSYRAKGPYEQYF.

This clonotype was detected ten times or more. The V and J genes are TRBV10-3 and TRBJ2-7; 8 bases match TRBD2. V dropped 2 bases and J dropped 6; count of bases not matched to a gene: 6. CDR3 length equals 14 residues. Germline V gene sequence: CDR1 ENHRY, CDR2 SYGVKD. The CDR3 DNA reads as TGTGCCATCAGTGAGGCTCGACGGGGGGGCGAGCAGTACTTC. Its translation is CAISEARRGGEQYF.

The chain joins TRBV18 to TRBJ1-2; D might be TRBD1 (5 bases). The CDR3 is 15 residues long. V was cut by 5 bases and J by 4 bases, with 17 bases left in between. Germline CDR1 is KGHSH and CDR2 is LQKENI. The CDR3 nucleotides are TGTGCCAGCTCAGACGGGGCCAGCGGGATCTATGGCTACACCTTC. This translates into CASSDGASGIYGYTF.

This clonotype was picked up many times. One junction end disagrees with the germline gene, perhaps due to a read error. The CDR3, as DNA: TGTGCCAGCACCTTATTTGTAGGGGTGGAGGTTGGCTACACCTTC. Translating it yields CASTLFVGVEVGYTF. J is TRBJ1-2 and V is TRBV7-2; tentative D call: TRBD1 (5 bases). The CDR3 covers 15 residues. Germline CDR1 and CDR2: SGHTA and FQGNSA.

Here the CDR3 DNA reads TGTGCCAGCAGCCCCTTTCGAGGACGTGAAGCTTTCTTT. This codes for CASSPFRGREAFF. V usage is TRBV7-2 and J usage is TRBJ1-1; D remains unclear. This CDR3 spans 13 amino acids. V gave up 5 bases and J gave up 7 bases, with 14 bases separating them. CDR1 is SGHTA and CDR2 is FQGNSA in the germline V gene.

This clonotype was seen repeatedly, ten times or more. The chain employs TRBV5-5 and TRBJ1-2; 10 positions agree with TRBD1. The CDR3 consists of 15 residues. Germline-derived CDR1 and CDR2 are SGHKS and YYEKEE (reference sequence). V trimming: 4 bases; J trimming: 2 bases; junction bases outside the gene matches: 5. The CDR3 loop reads CASSRSGQGNYGYTF. CDR3 DNA: TGTGCCAGCAGCCGTTCGGGACAGGGGAACTATGGCTACACCTTC.

This clonotype was detected ten times or more. The rearrangement joins TRBV5-1 to TRBJ2-2; D gene ambiguous. With 0 bases removed from V and 5 bases from J, the gap between germline ends came to 11 bases. The CDR3 consists of 15 residues. Germline V lookup: CDR1 SGHRS, CDR2 YFSETQ. CDR3 in amino acids: CASSLAPGGTGELFF. As DNA, the CDR3 is TGCGCCAGCAGCTTGGCCCCGGGTGGTACCGGGGAGCTGTTTTTT.

This clonotype has just one count. The junction departs from germline at one end; a sequencing error may be responsible. The gene calls are TRBV9 and TRBJ2-7; perhaps TRBD1 as D (6 bases). CDR3 length: 14 amino acids. Per germline, CDR1 SGDLS and CDR2 YYNGEE. CDR3 in DNA: TGTGCCAGCAGCGTAGGGGACATTTCCTACGAGCATTATTTC. This sequence encodes CASSVGDISYEHYF.

This clonotype has more than one count but fewer than ten. V usage is TRBV6-6 and J usage is TRBJ1-5; D perhaps matches TRBD1 (5 bases). The CDR3 sequence is 18 residues long. V was clipped by 5 bases and J by 0 bases, with 20 bases between them. Germline CDR1 and CDR2: MNHNY and SVGAGI (reference sequence). In nucleotides, the CDR3 is TGTGCCAGCAGTGATCGCGGCAGGGCGCCTTATAGCAATCAGCCCCAGCATTTT. It translates to CASSDRGRAPYSNQPQHF.

This clonotype was recorded many times. This sequence joins TRBV4-1 and TRBJ2-2, with 12 bases fitting TRBD1. Germline-derived CDR1 and CDR2 are MGHRA and YSYEKL. This CDR3 is 17 amino acids long. Trimming at V came to 3 bases and at J to 5 bases, leaving 7 bases not matched to a gene. In nucleotides, the CDR3 is TGCGCCAGCAGCCACGGGACAGGGGGCGTAGGAACCGGGGAGCTGTTTTTT. Amino acid sequence: CASSHGTGGVGTGELFF.

This clonotype was seen repeatedly, ten times or more. The V and J genes are TRBV5-1 and TRBJ1-5; 7 nucleotides agree with TRBD1. The CDR3 loop spans 13 amino acids. Germline values: CDR1 SGHRS, CDR2 YFSETQ. CDR3 residues: CARQGHSNQPQHF. The CDR3 DNA sequence: TGCGCGAGACAGGGACATAGCAATCAGCCCCAGCATTTT.

This clonotype was counted many times. This chain connects TRBV27 to TRBJ1-2; D perhaps matches TRBD1 (5 bases). Per the germline V gene, CDR1 is MNHEY and CDR2 is SMNVEV (reference sequence). Between the trimmed V and J ends, which lost 3 bases and 8 bases, there was a span of 22 bases. The CDR3 is 16 residues long. The CDR3 coding sequence is TGTGCCAGCAGTTTCCGCATCAACGGGGCTCAAGGAGGCTACACCTTC. This encodes CASSFRINGAQGGYTF.

This clonotype occurred many times. The chain is built from TRBV9 and TRBJ2-2, with 9 bases aligning to TRBD2. This CDR3 has 16 amino acids. Germline CDR1 is SGDLS and CDR2 is YYNGEE. V shed 4 bases, J shed 2 bases, and the junction held 6 bases outside the gene matches. For the CDR3, the DNA is TGTGCCAGCAGCACCCGACTAGCGGATAACACCGGGGAGCTGTTTTTT. Encoded protein: CASSTRLADNTGELFF.